Listed below are T cell receptor beta chains from one sample, sequenced in a study of T cells in Graves' hyperthyroidism and ophthalmopathy. TCRdb recomputed calls from the multiplex PCR reads with MiXCR, one row per CDR3 protein. The repertoire holds 480,000 or so distinct CDR3 sequences, with about 45% as singletons. The specimen was peripheral blood or thyroid tissue (not recorded which). The receptors stem from an adult woman with Graves' disease, either hyperthyroidism or ophthalmopathy (not recorded which). Both conserved end residues are part of each CDR3. The order of the fields is V gene, clone size, CDR3 length, D gene, J gene, CDR3 protein, CDR3 DNA. A D gene is named only where the DNA matches it firmly. A clone size is listed for some rows: how often the clone was seen (once, few, many), or a class if it is expanded.

v_call: TRBV15; clone_size: few; cdr3_length: 15; d_call: TRBD1; j_call: TRBJ2-7; cdr3_aa: CATSRDRGRGDEQYF; cdr3_nt: TGTGCCACCAGCAGGGACAGGGGGCGAGGCGACGAGCAGTACTTC
v_call: TRBV7-2; clone_size: NA; cdr3_length: 13; d_call: NA; j_call: TRBJ2-5; cdr3_aa: CASSRQWSEAQYF; cdr3_nt: TGTGCCAGCAGTCGACAGTGGTCGGAGGCCCAGTACTTC
v_call: TRBV10-2; clone_size: NA; cdr3_length: 15; d_call: TRBD1; j_call: TRBJ1-1; cdr3_aa: CASSDPDRAGTEAFF; cdr3_nt: TGCGCCAGCAGTGACCCTGACAGGGCGGGCACTGAAGCTTTCTTT
v_call: TRBV7-2; clone_size: many; cdr3_length: 14; d_call: NA; j_call: TRBJ2-7; cdr3_aa: CASSPSGMPYEQYF; cdr3_nt: TGTGCCAGCAGCCCCTCCGGAATGCCCTACGAGCAGTACTTC
v_call: TRBV27; clone_size: NA; cdr3_length: 13; d_call: NA; j_call: TRBJ2-7; cdr3_aa: CAIILGAGPEQYF; cdr3_nt: TGTGCCATAATACTAGGTGCTGGCCCCGAGCAGTACTTC
v_call: TRBV2; clone_size: NA; cdr3_length: 15; d_call: TRBD1; j_call: TRBJ2-1; cdr3_aa: CASIQGGQPSYEQFF; cdr3_nt: TGTGCCAGCATTCAAGGGGGACAGCCGTCATATGAGCAGTTCTTC
v_call: TRBV7-9; clone_size: few; cdr3_length: 13; d_call: TRBD1; j_call: TRBJ1-1; cdr3_aa: CASSTTGLTEAFF; cdr3_nt: TGTGCCAGCAGCACGACAGGGCTCACTGAAGCTTTCTTT
v_call: TRBV20-1; clone_size: NA; cdr3_length: 13; d_call: NA; j_call: TRBJ2-7; cdr3_aa: CSASEHTGYEQYF; cdr3_nt: TGCAGTGCTAGCGAGCACACGGGTTACGAGCAGTACTTC
v_call: TRBV24-1; clone_size: NA; cdr3_length: 16; d_call: NA; j_call: TRBJ2-6; cdr3_aa: CATSTGQISGANVLTF; cdr3_nt: TGTGCCACCTCAACCGGACAGATCTCTGGGGCCAACGTCCTGACTTTC
v_call: TRBV15; clone_size: NA; cdr3_length: 16; d_call: NA; j_call: TRBJ2-1; cdr3_aa: CATSRDGSQPGDEQFF; cdr3_nt: TGTGCCACCAGCAGAGATGGGTCACAGCCGGGGGATGAGCAGTTCTTC
v_call: TRBV27; clone_size: many; cdr3_length: 14; d_call: NA; j_call: TRBJ1-6; cdr3_aa: CASSSDRLNSPLHF; cdr3_nt: TGTGCCAGCAGTTCCGACAGGCTTAATTCACCCCTCCACTTT
v_call: TRBV27; clone_size: many; cdr3_length: 13; d_call: NA; j_call: TRBJ1-2; cdr3_aa: CASSFRHNYGYTF; cdr3_nt: TGTGCCAGCAGTTTTCGGCATAACTATGGCTACACCTTC
v_call: TRBV15; clone_size: few; cdr3_length: 13; d_call: NA; j_call: TRBJ1-5; cdr3_aa: CASRAPTRQPQHF; cdr3_nt: TGTGCCAGCAGGGCCCCCACAAGGCAGCCCCAGCATTTT
v_call: TRBV25-1; clone_size: NA; cdr3_length: 13; d_call: TRBD2; j_call: TRBJ2-7; cdr3_aa: CASSNGLAVKQYF; cdr3_nt: TGTGCCAGCAGTAACGGACTAGCGGTAAAACAGTACTTC
v_call: TRBV10-3; clone_size: NA; cdr3_length: 16; d_call: TRBD1; j_call: TRBJ1-4; cdr3_aa: CAIMETGGGTNEKLFF; cdr3_nt: TGTGCCATCATGGAGACAGGGGGGGGCACTAATGAAAAACTGTTTTTT
v_call: TRBV5-1; clone_size: NA; cdr3_length: 11; d_call: NA; j_call: TRBJ1-1; cdr3_aa: CASSNQRGAFF; cdr3_nt: TGCGCCAGCAGCAACCAGCGGGGAGCTTTCTTT
v_call: TRBV6-1; clone_size: NA; cdr3_length: 15; d_call: TRBD1; j_call: TRBJ2-2; cdr3_aa: CASSDQDRVFGELFF; cdr3_nt: TGTGCCAGCAGTGATCAGGACAGGGTCTTCGGGGAGCTGTTTTTT
v_call: TRBV20-1; clone_size: NA; cdr3_length: 14; d_call: NA; j_call: TRBJ2-7; cdr3_aa: CSASGVDLQEEQYF; cdr3_nt: TGCAGTGCTAGCGGCGTGGACCTTCAAGAGGAGCAGTACTTC
v_call: TRBV7-8; clone_size: many; cdr3_length: 16; d_call: NA; j_call: TRBJ1-5; cdr3_aa: CASSSQEASSNQPQHF; cdr3_nt: TGTGCCAGCAGCTCCCAGGAGGCAAGTAGCAATCAGCCCCAGCATTTT
v_call: TRBV6-6; clone_size: many; cdr3_length: 14; d_call: NA; j_call: TRBJ1-2; cdr3_aa: CASSRGRSNYGYTF; cdr3_nt: TGTGCCAGCAGTCGTGGACGGTCTAACTATGGCTACACCTTC
v_call: TRBV15; clone_size: few; cdr3_length: 16; d_call: NA; j_call: TRBJ1-2; cdr3_aa: CATSRDPLGGGYGYTF; cdr3_nt: TGTGCCACCAGCAGAGACCCCCTGGGTGGTGGCTATGGCTACACCTTC
v_call: TRBV7-2; clone_size: once; cdr3_length: 16; d_call: NA; j_call: TRBJ1-6; cdr3_aa: CASRRRAPLGDSPLHF; cdr3_nt: TGTGCCAGCCGTCGACGGGCCCCACTTGGAGATTCACCCCTCCACTTT
v_call: TRBV2; clone_size: NA; cdr3_length: 13; d_call: TRBD1; j_call: TRBJ2-7; cdr3_aa: CASRVRSGGEQYF; cdr3_nt: TGTGCCAGCAGGGTCCGTTCAGGGGGCGAGCAGTACTTC
v_call: TRBV10-3; clone_size: NA; cdr3_length: 12; d_call: NA; j_call: TRBJ2-2; cdr3_aa: CAIRGMAGELFF; cdr3_nt: TGTGCCATCAGAGGGATGGCCGGGGAGCTGTTTTTT
v_call: TRBV6-1; clone_size: NA; cdr3_length: 14; d_call: TRBD1; j_call: TRBJ2-7; cdr3_aa: CASSWTGASYERYF; cdr3_nt: TGTGCCAGCAGCTGGACAGGGGCATCCTACGAGCGGTACTTC
v_call: TRBV6-5; clone_size: many; cdr3_length: 13; d_call: NA; j_call: TRBJ1-1; cdr3_aa: CASSYSGSLEAFF; cdr3_nt: TGTGCCAGCAGTTACTCGGGCAGCCTCGAAGCTTTCTTT
v_call: TRBV10-2; clone_size: NA; cdr3_length: 14; d_call: TRBD2; j_call: TRBJ2-7; cdr3_aa: CASRASGRTHEQYF; cdr3_nt: TGTGCCAGCAGAGCTAGCGGGAGGACCCACGAGCAGTACTTC
v_call: TRBV5-1; clone_size: many; cdr3_length: 15; d_call: TRBD1; j_call: TRBJ2-7; cdr3_aa: CASSLAPGGSGEQYF; cdr3_nt: TGCGCCAGCAGCTTGGCTCCAGGGGGCTCGGGCGAGCAGTACTTC
v_call: TRBV15; clone_size: few; cdr3_length: 13; d_call: NA; j_call: TRBJ1-5; cdr3_aa: CATSRDLGQPQHF; cdr3_nt: TGTGCCACCAGCAGAGATCTCGGTCAGCCCCAGCATTTT
v_call: TRBV24-1; clone_size: many; cdr3_length: 15; d_call: TRBD1; j_call: TRBJ2-5; cdr3_aa: CATSPPQGSRETQYF; cdr3_nt: TGTGCCACCAGTCCCCCACAGGGGAGTCGAGAGACCCAGTACTTC
v_call: TRBV24-1; clone_size: few; cdr3_length: 12; d_call: NA; j_call: TRBJ1-1; cdr3_aa: CATRAANTEAFF; cdr3_nt: TGTGCCACCAGAGCAGCGAACACTGAAGCTTTCTTT
v_call: TRBV28; clone_size: NA; cdr3_length: 11; d_call: NA; j_call: TRBJ1-1; cdr3_aa: CASSPRLRAFF; cdr3_nt: TGTGCCAGCAGTCCGCGACTTAGAGCTTTCTTT
v_call: TRBV2; clone_size: few; cdr3_length: 14; d_call: NA; j_call: TRBJ1-4; cdr3_aa: CASSETRNNEKLFF; cdr3_nt: TGTGCCAGCAGTGAGACCAGAAATAATGAAAAACTGTTTTTT
v_call: TRBV29-1; clone_size: few; cdr3_length: 12; d_call: NA; j_call: TRBJ1-1; cdr3_aa: CSVDPAAPEAFF; cdr3_nt: TGCAGCGTTGACCCAGCCGCCCCTGAAGCTTTCTTT
v_call: TRBV7-2; clone_size: NA; cdr3_length: 14; d_call: NA; j_call: TRBJ1-2; cdr3_aa: CAGSPSTTAYGYTF; cdr3_nt: TGTGCCGGCAGCCCCAGCACGACGGCCTATGGCTACACCTTC
v_call: TRBV7-2; clone_size: NA; cdr3_length: 15; d_call: TRBD2; j_call: TRBJ2-3; cdr3_aa: CASSPSPTTSGDGYF; cdr3_nt: TGTGCCAGCAGCCCGTCCCCTACTACTAGCGGGGATGGGTATTTT
v_call: TRBV9; clone_size: once; cdr3_length: 15; d_call: TRBD1; j_call: TRBJ1-2; cdr3_aa: CASSTGTGGIYGYTF; cdr3_nt: TGTGCCAGCAGCACCGGGACAGGGGGTATCTATGGCTACACCTTC
v_call: TRBV18; clone_size: NA; cdr3_length: 15; d_call: NA; j_call: TRBJ1-6; cdr3_aa: CASSPREGGISPLHF; cdr3_nt: TGTGCCAGCTCACCGCGCGAGGGGGGAATTTCACCCCTCCACTTT
v_call: TRBV12-5; clone_size: NA; cdr3_length: 12; d_call: NA; j_call: TRBJ2-6; cdr3_aa: CASGLVANTEAF; cdr3_nt: TGTGCTAGTGGTTTGGTGGCGAACACTGAAGCTTTC
v_call: TRBV13; clone_size: few; cdr3_length: 13; d_call: NA; j_call: TRBJ1-2; cdr3_aa: CASSLGISYGYTF; cdr3_nt: TGTGCCAGCAGCTTAGGCATCAGCTATGGCTACACCTTC
v_call: TRBV5-1; clone_size: many; cdr3_length: 13; d_call: NA; j_call: TRBJ1-1; cdr3_aa: CASSWGDNTEAFF; cdr3_nt: TGCGCCAGCAGTTGGGGGGATAACACTGAAGCTTTCTTT
v_call: TRBV29-1; clone_size: many; cdr3_length: 12; d_call: TRBD1; j_call: TRBJ1-1; cdr3_aa: CSVGQAHTEAFF; cdr3_nt: TGCAGCGTAGGACAGGCGCACACTGAAGCTTTCTTT
v_call: TRBV5-1; clone_size: NA; cdr3_length: 18; d_call: NA; j_call: TRBJ1-1; cdr3_aa: CASSLANARTVENTEAFF; cdr3_nt: TGCGCCAGCAGCTTGGCCAACGCCAGGACGGTAGAGAACACTGAAGCTTTCTTT
v_call: TRBV5-1; clone_size: NA; cdr3_length: 15; d_call: TRBD1; j_call: TRBJ1-1; cdr3_aa: CASSLAQGVNTEAFF; cdr3_nt: TGCGCCAGCAGCTTGGCTCAGGGGGTGAACACTGAAGCTTTCTTT
v_call: TRBV10-3; clone_size: NA; cdr3_length: 17; d_call: TRBD2; j_call: TRBJ2-7; cdr3_aa: CAISEPPTSGRAYEQYF; cdr3_nt: TGTGCCATCAGTGAGCCCCCGACTAGCGGGAGGGCGTACGAGCAGTACTTC
v_call: TRBV29-1; clone_size: NA; cdr3_length: 12; d_call: NA; j_call: TRBJ2-7; cdr3_aa: CSGGRGSYEQYF; cdr3_nt: TGCAGCGGCGGCAGGGGCTCATACGAGCAGTACTTC
v_call: TRBV19; clone_size: NA; cdr3_length: 11; d_call: NA; j_call: TRBJ1-2; cdr3_aa: CASSPTGDYTF; cdr3_nt: TGTGCCAGTAGCCCAACCGGTGACTACACCTTC
v_call: TRBV10-3; clone_size: once; cdr3_length: 16; d_call: NA; j_call: TRBJ2-7; cdr3_aa: CAISEFRDPMSSEQYF; cdr3_nt: TGTGCCATCAGTGAGTTCCGGGACCCTATGAGCTCCGAGCAGTACTTC
v_call: TRBV5-1; clone_size: NA; cdr3_length: 10; d_call: NA; j_call: TRBJ2-2; cdr3_aa: CASSRGQLFF; cdr3_nt: TGCGCCAGCAGCCGGGGACAGCTGTTTTTT